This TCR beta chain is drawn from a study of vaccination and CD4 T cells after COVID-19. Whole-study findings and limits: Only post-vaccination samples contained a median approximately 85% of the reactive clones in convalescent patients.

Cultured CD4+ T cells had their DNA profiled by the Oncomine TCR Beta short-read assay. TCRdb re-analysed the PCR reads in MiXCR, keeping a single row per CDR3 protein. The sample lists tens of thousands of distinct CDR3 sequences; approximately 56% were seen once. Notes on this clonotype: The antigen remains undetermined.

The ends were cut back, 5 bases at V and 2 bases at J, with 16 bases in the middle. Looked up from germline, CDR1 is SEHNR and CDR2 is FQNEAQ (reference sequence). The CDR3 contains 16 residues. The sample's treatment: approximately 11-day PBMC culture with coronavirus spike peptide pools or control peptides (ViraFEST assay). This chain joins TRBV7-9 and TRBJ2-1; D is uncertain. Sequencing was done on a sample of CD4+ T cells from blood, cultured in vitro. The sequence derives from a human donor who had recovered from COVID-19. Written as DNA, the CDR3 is TGTGCCAGCAGCGCCCGTTTTGGGCGGACCTACAATGAGCAGTTCTTC. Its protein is CASSARFGRTYNEQFF.